One sample yielded the 25 T cell receptor beta chains listed below, sequenced in a study of PD-L1 blockade in urothelial cancer. The time point: pretreatment peripheral blood. Assay used: immunoSEQ multiplex PCR; TCRdb lists only in-frame clones, some missing. The table has around 130,000 clones, approximately 88% seen once. This specimen was PBMCs, taken around atezolizumab (anti-PD-L1) treatment. All receptors come from a man in his fifties or sixties with urothelial cancer.

The chain couples TRBV6-1 to TRBJ2-5; TRBD1 matches 7 bases. There are 15 residues in the CDR3. CDR1 is MNHNS, CDR2 SASEGT, per germline. V lost 6 bases and J lost 1; bases outside the gene matches: 8. The CDR3 reads CASRSPDRSQETQYF. The CDR3 DNA sequence: TGTGCCAGCAGATCCCCGGACAGGTCCCAAGAGACCCAGTACTTC.

This clone has a single count. This rearrangement joins TRBV5-8 to TRBJ1-4; tentatively, D is TRBD1 (6 bases). CDR1 is SGHTS, CDR2 YDEGEE, per germline. There are 16 residues in the CDR3. V was cut by 4 bases and J by 7 bases, with 20 bases left in between. The CDR3 loop reads CASSDSGGELREKLFF. DNA of the CDR3: TGTGCCAGCAGCGACTCGGGGGGCGAGTTACGTGAAAAACTGTTTTTT.

This clone has just a few counts. The chain has TRBV28 and TRBJ2-7; weak D call: TRBD1 (6 bases). Trimming took 6 bases from V and 7 from J, leaving 16 bases between them. CDR3 length equals 13 residues. Germline CDR1 and CDR2: MDHEN and SYDVKM. CDR3: CASSRPGAREQYF. Here the CDR3 DNA reads TGTGCCAGCAGCCGCCCAGGGGCGAGGGAGCAGTACTTC.

J is TRBJ1-2 and V is TRBV19; 7 bases line up with TRBD1. The V gene's germline CDR1 is LNHDA and CDR2 SQIVND (reference sequence). The CDR3 loop spans 17 amino acids. The trim removed 6 bases at V and 3 bases at J, leaving 16 bases unmatched. CDR3 sequence reads: CASRPSGATGSYYGYTF. As DNA, the CDR3 is TGTGCCAGTAGGCCCTCCGGGGCGACAGGGTCCTACTATGGCTACACCTTC.

The CDR3 loop reads CASSLGGREYEQYF. CDR3 DNA sequence: TGCGCCAGCAGCTTGGGCGGGAGGGAGTACGAGCAGTACTTC. The rearrangement uses TRBV5-1 and TRBJ2-7, with TRBD2 matching over 9 bases. Looked up from germline, CDR1 is SGHRS and CDR2 is YFSETQ. The CDR3 spans 14 residues. V lost 0 bases and J lost 4; bases outside the gene matches: 2.

The V gene is TRBV28, the J gene TRBJ2-1, with TRBD2 matching over 10 bases. CDR3 length: 16 residues. Germline V gene data show CDR1 as MDHEN and CDR2 as SYDVKM. V was clipped by 2 bases and J by 5 bases; unmatched bases: 6. The CDR3 region has the DNA TGTGCCAGCAGTTTAGGGGCTAGCGGGAGAAACAATGAGCAGTTCTTC. Translated, it gives CASSLGASGRNNEQFF. Drawing the rest from reference TRBV28 and TRBJ2-1, the complete variable domain is DVKVTQSSRYLVKRTGEKVFLECVQDMDHENMFWYRQDPGLGLRLIYFSYDVKMKEKGDIPEGYSVSREKKERFSLILESASTNQTSMYLCASSLGASGRNNEQFFGPGTRLTVL.

This clone was picked up one time. J is TRBJ1-2 and V is TRBV5-6; D gene unclear. CDR3 size: 14 residues. Per germline, CDR1 SGHDT and CDR2 YYEEEE. Trimming took off 5 bases at V and 2 bases at J, with 13 bases between the two ends. The CDR3 DNA reads TGTGCCAGCAGGGTGGGAGGACCGAACTATGGCTACACCTTC. Amino acids: CASRVGGPNYGYTF.

This rearrangement joins TRBV11-1 to TRBJ2-7; D possibly corresponds to TRBD1 (6 bases). CDR3 size: 15 residues. Germline loops: CDR1 SGHAT, CDR2 FQDESV (reference sequence). V was pared by 0 bases and J by 2 bases, with 11 bases between. CDR3 DNA: TGTGCCAGCAGCTTAGCCGATGGACAGCCCTACGAGCAGTACTTC. It is translated as CASSLADGQPYEQYF.

The CDR3: CASSFGTGPYEQYF. The CDR3 DNA follows: TGTGCCAGCAGTTTCGGGACAGGACCTTACGAGCAGTACTTC. The genes are TRBV28 and TRBJ2-7, with 8 nucleotides matching TRBD1. Trimming at V came to 3 bases and at J to 4 bases, leaving 5 bases not matched to a gene. CDR1 and CDR2 (germline): MDHEN, SYDVKM. This CDR3 is 14 amino acids long.

The gene calls are TRBV19 and TRBJ2-1, with D unclear. With 4 bases removed from V and 8 bases from J, the gap between germline ends came to 12 bases. The CDR3 loop spans 13 amino acids. Looked up from germline, CDR1 is LNHDA and CDR2 is SQIVND (reference sequence). The CDR3 nucleotides are TGTGCCAGTAGTAGGGCCCAGACCCATGAGCAGTTCTTC. Translating gives CASSRAQTHEQFF.

The chain combines TRBV14 with TRBJ1-2; a weak D match, TRBD1 (5 bases). The CDR3 sequence is 13 residues long. Germline V gene sequence: CDR1 SGHDN, CDR2 FVKESK. V was clipped by 3 bases and J by 7 bases, with 12 bases between them. CDR3 nucleotides: TGTGCCAGCAGCCAGTATCAGGGAACTGGCTACACCTTC. As protein: CASSQYQGTGYTF.

This clone was seen a handful of times. The chain joins TRBV5-5 to TRBJ2-6; 12 nucleotides agree with TRBD2. This CDR3 has 19 residues. Germline V lookup: CDR1 SGHKS, CDR2 YYEKEE (reference sequence). V gave up 4 bases and J gave up 0 bases; unmatched junction bases: 8. CDR3 amino acids: CASSTGTSGPSSGANVLTF. DNA for the CDR3: TGTGCCAGCAGCACGGGGACTAGCGGGCCAAGCTCTGGGGCCAACGTCCTGACTTTC.

This rearrangement joins TRBV27 to TRBJ2-2, with a possible D match to TRBD2 (6 bases). This CDR3 is built from 17 residues. Germline V lookup: CDR1 MNHEY, CDR2 SMNVEV (reference sequence). Trimming took 1 base from V and 1 from J, leaving 13 bases between them. The CDR3 DNA reads TGTGCCAGCAGTTTATGGTCGGGCGGGATGAACACCGGGGAGCTGTTTTTT. As protein: CASSLWSGGMNTGELFF.

In its sample, this clone was seen once. The chain combines TRBV6-6 with TRBJ1-6, with 8 bases lining up with TRBD1. V dropped 6 bases and J dropped 7; count of bases not matched to a gene: 8. CDR3 length equals 15 residues. Germline V CDR1 and CDR2: MNHNY, SVGAGI (reference sequence). This chain's CDR3 is CASSPPDRVNSPLHF. CDR3 bases: TGTGCCAGCAGCCCCCCGGACAGGGTGAATTCACCCCTCCACTTT.

The V and J genes are TRBV11-2 and TRBJ1-4, with 10 bases lining up with TRBD1. V shed 1 base and J 0 bases; nucleotides not matched to a gene: 8. The CDR3 runs 19 residues. The germline V gene encodes CDR1 SGHAT and CDR2 FQNNGV. For the CDR3, the DNA is TGTGCCAGCAGCTTAGCACGCGACAGGGGGCGTGCAACTAATGAAAAACTGTTTTTT. Protein: CASSLARDRGRATNEKLFF. Complete variable domain (other parts from reference TRBV11-2 and TRBJ1-4): EAGVAQSPRYKIIEKRQSVAFWCNPISGHATLYWYQQILGQGPKLLIQFQNNGVVDDSQLPKDRFSAERLKGVDSTLKIQPAKLEDSAVYLCASSLARDRGRATNEKLFFGSGTQLSVL.

The V call is TRBV28, the J call TRBJ1-1; D possibly corresponds to TRBD1 (5 bases). Trimming removed 7 bases at V and 11 bases at J, with 20 bases between. The CDR3 spans 13 residues. Germline CDR1 and CDR2: MDHEN and SYDVKM. Written as DNA, the CDR3 is TGTGCCAGCACCCAATACCCCGCAGGGTTGGCTTTCTTT. Translated, it gives CASTQYPAGLAFF.

The chain is built from TRBV11-2 and TRBJ2-1; 11 positions agree with TRBD2. Germline-derived CDR1 and CDR2 are SGHAT and FQNNGV. The CDR3 loop spans 16 amino acids. V trimming: 1 base; J trimming: 7 bases; junction bases outside the gene matches: 6. Here the CDR3 reads CASSLVVAGGGNEQFF. The CDR3 nucleotides read TGTGCCAGCAGCTTAGTCGTAGCGGGAGGGGGTAATGAGCAGTTCTTC.

The chain couples TRBV28 to TRBJ2-5; 7 bases are shared with TRBD1. CDR3 length equals 18 residues. Trimming removed 3 bases from V and 1 base from J; junction bases left unmatched: 14. Germline assignment: CDR1 MDHEN and CDR2 SYDVKM. The CDR3 protein is CASSFRPSTRGPQETQYF. CDR3 DNA: TGTGCCAGCAGTTTTAGGCCTAGCACGAGGGGGCCCCAAGAGACCCAGTACTTC.

Only a few counts were recorded for this clone. The gene calls are TRBV5-1 and TRBJ2-7, with 8 bases that match TRBD2. With V trimmed by 4 bases and J by 6 bases, 6 bases remained unmatched. The CDR3 length is 13 residues. CDR1 and CDR2 from the germline V gene are SGHRS and YFSETQ. CDR3 residues: CASSARSGSEQYF. Written as DNA, the CDR3 is TGCGCCAGCAGCGCCAGAAGCGGGAGCGAGCAGTACTTC. Full variable domain (outside the CDR3, taken from reference TRBV5-1 and TRBJ2-7): KAGVTQTPRYLIKTRGQQVTLSCSPISGHRSVSWYQQTPGQGLQFLFEYFSETQRNKGNFPGRFSGRQFSNSRSEMNVSTLELGDSALYLCASSARSGSEQYFGPGTRLTVT.

The rearrangement links TRBV28 to TRBJ2-1; perhaps TRBD1 as D (5 bases). Germline V CDR1 and CDR2: MDHEN, SYDVKM. This CDR3 region has 14 residues. Trimming cost V 7 bases and J 5 bases, with 15 bases left between them. CDR3 protein: CASTAWGHDNEQFF. The DNA for the CDR3 is TGTGCCAGCACCGCTTGGGGCCATGACAATGAGCAGTTCTTC.

The V and J genes are TRBV5-8 and TRBJ2-5; 12 nucleotides line up with TRBD1. Germline CDR1 and CDR2: SGHTS and YDEGEE. Germline trimming cut 5 bases from V and 4 bases from J; bases unmatched to any gene: 6. The CDR3 has 15 residues. The CDR3 DNA reads TGTGCCAGCAGTCAAGGGACAGGGGGCGGAGAGACCCAGTACTTC. Protein: CASSQGTGGGETQYF.

The genes are TRBV18 and TRBJ2-7, with D possibly being TRBD1 (6 bases). The length of the CDR3 is 13 residues. The V gene lost 3 bases and the J gene lost 7 bases, with 13 bases spanning the gap. The germline V gene has CDR1 KGHSH and CDR2 LQKENI. The CDR3 loop is CASSPSGQPEQYF. CDR3 bases: TGTGCCAGCTCACCGAGCGGACAGCCAGAGCAGTACTTC. Drawing the rest from reference TRBV18 and TRBJ2-7, the complete variable domain is NAGVMQNPRHLVRRRGQEARLRCSPMKGHSHVYWYRQLPEEGLKFMVYLQKENIIDESGMPKERFSAEFPKEGPSILRIQQVVRGDSAAYFCASSPSGQPEQYFGPGTRLTVT.

The chain joins TRBV5-1 to TRBJ2-7; TRBD2 is a possible D gene (6 bases). V lost 8 bases to trimming and J lost 6 bases, with 24 bases between them. The CDR3 has 15 amino acids. Germline CDR1 is SGHRS and CDR2 is YFSETQ. This chain's CDR3 is CASKEGSASVGEQYF. The CDR3 nucleotides are TGCGCCAGTAAAGAGGGGAGTGCTAGCGTTGGCGAGCAGTACTTC.

The chain joins TRBV2 to TRBJ2-3, with D tentatively TRBD2 (6 bases). Per germline, CDR1 SNHLY and CDR2 FYNNEI. This CDR3 is built from 14 residues. V lost 10 bases, J lost 2 bases, and 16 bases lay in between. The CDR3 here is CATRTGLLTDTQYF. The CDR3 nucleotides are TGTGCCACCCGGACGGGACTCCTCACAGATACGCAGTATTTT.

The gene calls are TRBV19 and TRBJ2-2; TRBD2 matches 8 bases. Unmatched junction bases numbered 7, after V lost 3 bases and J lost 4 bases. Germline values: CDR1 LNHDA, CDR2 SQIVND (reference sequence). The CDR3 runs to 16 residues. Here the CDR3 reads CASSIGAGVITGELFF. CDR3 DNA: TGTGCCAGTAGTATCGGAGCGGGAGTTATCACCGGGGAGCTGTTTTTT.